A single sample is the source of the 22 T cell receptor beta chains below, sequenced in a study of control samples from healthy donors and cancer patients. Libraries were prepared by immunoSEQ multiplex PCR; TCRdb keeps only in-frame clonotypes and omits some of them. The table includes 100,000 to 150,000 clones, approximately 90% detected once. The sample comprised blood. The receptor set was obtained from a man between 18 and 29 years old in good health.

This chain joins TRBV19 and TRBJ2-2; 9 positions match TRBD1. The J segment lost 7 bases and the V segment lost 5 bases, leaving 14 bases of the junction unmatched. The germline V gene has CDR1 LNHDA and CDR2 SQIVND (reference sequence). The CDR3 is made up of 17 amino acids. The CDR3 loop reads CASSPWLGQGSVGELFF. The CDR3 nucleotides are TGTGCCAGTAGTCCCTGGTTGGGACAGGGTTCAGTCGGGGAGCTGTTTTTT.

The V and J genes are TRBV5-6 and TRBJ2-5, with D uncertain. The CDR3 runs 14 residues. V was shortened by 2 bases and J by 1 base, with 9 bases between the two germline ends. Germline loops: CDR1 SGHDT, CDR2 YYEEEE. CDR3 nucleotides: TGTGCCAGCAGCTTTGGGCTTCCCCAAGAGACCCAGTACTTC. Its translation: CASSFGLPQETQYF.

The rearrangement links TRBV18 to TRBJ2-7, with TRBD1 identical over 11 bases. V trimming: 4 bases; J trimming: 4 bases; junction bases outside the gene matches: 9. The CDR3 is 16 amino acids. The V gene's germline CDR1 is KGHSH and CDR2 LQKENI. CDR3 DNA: TGTGCCAGCTCACTCCTAGGACAGGGGGCAAGGTACGAGCAGTACTTC. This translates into CASSLLGQGARYEQYF.

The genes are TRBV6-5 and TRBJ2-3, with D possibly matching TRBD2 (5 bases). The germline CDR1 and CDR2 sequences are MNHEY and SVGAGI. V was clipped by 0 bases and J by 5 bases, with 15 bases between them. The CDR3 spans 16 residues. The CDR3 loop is CASSYSPSYLGDTQYF. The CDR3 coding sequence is TGTGCCAGCAGTTACTCGCCTAGCTATTTAGGAGATACGCAGTATTTT.

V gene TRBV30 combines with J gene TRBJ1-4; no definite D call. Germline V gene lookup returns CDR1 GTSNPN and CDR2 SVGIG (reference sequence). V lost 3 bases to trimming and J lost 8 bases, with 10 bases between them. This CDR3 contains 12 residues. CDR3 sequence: CAWRGSYEKLFF. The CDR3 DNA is TGTGCCTGGAGAGGTTCTTACGAAAAACTGTTTTTT.

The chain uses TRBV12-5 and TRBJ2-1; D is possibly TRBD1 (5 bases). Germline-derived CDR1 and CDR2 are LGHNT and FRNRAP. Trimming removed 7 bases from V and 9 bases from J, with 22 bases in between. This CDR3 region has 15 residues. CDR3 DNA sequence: TGTGCTAGTGACAATGGGGCAGGATCGGGCGGTGAGCAGTTCTTC. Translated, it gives CASDNGAGSGGEQFF.

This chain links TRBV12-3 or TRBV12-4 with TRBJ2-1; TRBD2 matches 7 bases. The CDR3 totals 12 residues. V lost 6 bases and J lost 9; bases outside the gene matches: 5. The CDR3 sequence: CASSPREGEQFF. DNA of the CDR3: TGTGCCAGCAGCCCCAGGGAGGGTGAGCAGTTCTTC.

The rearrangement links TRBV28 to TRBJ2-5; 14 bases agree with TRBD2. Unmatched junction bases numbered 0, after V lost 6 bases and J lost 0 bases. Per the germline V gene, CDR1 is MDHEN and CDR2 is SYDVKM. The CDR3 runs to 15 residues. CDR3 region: CASRGLAGDQETQYF. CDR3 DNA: TGTGCCAGCAGGGGACTAGCGGGGGACCAAGAGACCCAGTACTTC.

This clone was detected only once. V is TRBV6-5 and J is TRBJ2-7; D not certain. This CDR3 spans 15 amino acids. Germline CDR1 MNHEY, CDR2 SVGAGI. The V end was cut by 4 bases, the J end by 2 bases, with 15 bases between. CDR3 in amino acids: CASSSGFSKTYEQYF. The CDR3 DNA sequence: TGTGCCAGCAGTTCCGGGTTCTCGAAGACCTACGAGCAGTACTTC.

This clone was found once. CDR3 sequence: CASSWETGSNYEQYF. Written as DNA, the CDR3 is TGCGCCAGCAGCTGGGAGACAGGTTCAAACTACGAGCAGTACTTC. The chain is built from TRBV5-1 and TRBJ2-7, with D tentatively TRBD1 (6 bases). V was trimmed by 3 bases and J by 3 bases, leaving 16 bases between them. The germline gives CDR1 SGHRS, CDR2 YFSETQ. The CDR3 contains 15 residues.

The CDR3 nucleotides read TGTGCCAGCAGTGATGGACCTCTAAAAGAGACCCAGTACTTC. Encoded protein: CASSDGPLKETQYF. The rearrangement links TRBV6-2 or TRBV6-3 to TRBJ2-5; D is ambiguous. Between the trimmed V and J ends, which lost 5 bases and 3 bases, there was a span of 13 bases. CDR3 size: 14 residues. The germline V gene encodes CDR1 MNHEY and CDR2 SVGEGT.

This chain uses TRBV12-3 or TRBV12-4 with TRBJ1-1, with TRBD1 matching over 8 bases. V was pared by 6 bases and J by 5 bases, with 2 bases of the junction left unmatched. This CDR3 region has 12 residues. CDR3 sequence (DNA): TGTGCCAGCAGGCAGGGGGCGACTGAAGCTTTCTTT. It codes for CASRQGATEAFF.

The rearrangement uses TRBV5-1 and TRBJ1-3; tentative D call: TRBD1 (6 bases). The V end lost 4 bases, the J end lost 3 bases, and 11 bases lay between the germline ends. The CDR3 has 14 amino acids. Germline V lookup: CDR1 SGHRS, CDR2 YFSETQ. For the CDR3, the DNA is TGCGCCAGCAGCCCACGACAGGATGGAAACACCATATATTTT. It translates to CASSPRQDGNTIYF.

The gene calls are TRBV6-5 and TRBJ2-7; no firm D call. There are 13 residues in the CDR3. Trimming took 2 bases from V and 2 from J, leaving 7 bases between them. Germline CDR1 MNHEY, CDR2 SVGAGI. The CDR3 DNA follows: TGTGCCAGCAGTTACGACGGCACCTACGAGCAGTACTTC. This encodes CASSYDGTYEQYF.

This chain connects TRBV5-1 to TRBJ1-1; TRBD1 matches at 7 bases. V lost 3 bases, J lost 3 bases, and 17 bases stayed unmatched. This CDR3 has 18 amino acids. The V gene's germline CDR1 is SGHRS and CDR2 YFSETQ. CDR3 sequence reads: CASSSNRDSRGSYTEAFF. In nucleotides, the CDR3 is TGCGCCAGCAGCTCCAACCGGGACAGCCGCGGTAGTTACACTGAAGCTTTCTTT. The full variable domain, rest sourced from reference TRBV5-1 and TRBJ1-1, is KAGVTQTPRYLIKTRGQQVTLSCSPISGHRSVSWYQQTPGQGLQFLFEYFSETQRNKGNFPGRFSGRQFSNSRSEMNVSTLELGDSALYLCASSSNRDSRGSYTEAFFGQGTRLTVV.

CDR3 sequence (DNA): TGTGCCAGCAGACGTAACAGGGAGATGCCCCAGCATTTT. Amino acids: CASRRNREMPQHF. The chain couples TRBV6-5 to TRBJ1-5, with D maybe TRBD1 (6 bases). The CDR3 totals 13 residues. The germline V gene encodes CDR1 MNHEY and CDR2 SVGAGI. V lost 6 bases and J lost 9, with 15 bases in between.

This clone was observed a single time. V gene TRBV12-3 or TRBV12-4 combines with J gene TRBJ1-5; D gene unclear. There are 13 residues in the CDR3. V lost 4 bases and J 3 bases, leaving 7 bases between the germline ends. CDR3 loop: CASSSVPNQPQHF. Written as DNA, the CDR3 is TGTGCCAGCAGTTCAGTTCCCAATCAGCCCCAGCATTTT.

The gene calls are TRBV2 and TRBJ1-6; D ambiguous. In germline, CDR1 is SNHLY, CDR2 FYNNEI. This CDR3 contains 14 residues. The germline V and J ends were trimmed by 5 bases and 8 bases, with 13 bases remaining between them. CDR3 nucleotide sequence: TGTGCCAGCAGTTTTCCAGGTGATCATTCACCCCTCCACTTT. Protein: CASSFPGDHSPLHF.

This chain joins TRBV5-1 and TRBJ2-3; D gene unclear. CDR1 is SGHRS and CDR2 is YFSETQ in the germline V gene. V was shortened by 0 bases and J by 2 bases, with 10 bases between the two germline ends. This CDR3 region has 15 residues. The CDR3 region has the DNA TGCGCCAGCAGCTTGGCCGCAGGTTACACAGATACGCAGTATTTT. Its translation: CASSLAAGYTDTQYF.

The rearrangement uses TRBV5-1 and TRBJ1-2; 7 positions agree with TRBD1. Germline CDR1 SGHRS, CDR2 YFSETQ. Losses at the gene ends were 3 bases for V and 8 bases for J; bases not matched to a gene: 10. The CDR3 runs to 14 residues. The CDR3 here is CASSSDRDGVGYTF. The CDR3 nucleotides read TGCGCCAGCAGCTCCGACAGGGACGGCGTGGGCTACACCTTC.

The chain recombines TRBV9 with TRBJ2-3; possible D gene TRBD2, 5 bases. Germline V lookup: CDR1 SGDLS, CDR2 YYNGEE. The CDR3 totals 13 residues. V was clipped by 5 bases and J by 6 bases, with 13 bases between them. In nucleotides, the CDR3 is TGTGCCAGCAGTACACGGGGTGTGGATACGCAGTATTTT. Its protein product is CASSTRGVDTQYF.

DNA for the CDR3: TGCGCCAGCAGCCAAGTCGCAGGGGGGGGCTCCTACGAGCAGTACTTC. It translates to CASSQVAGGGSYEQYF. The chain couples TRBV4-1 to TRBJ2-7; either TRBD1 or TRBD2 may supply D (7 bases each). From germline, CDR1 is MGHRA and CDR2 YSYEKL. Trimming left V 1 base short and J 0 bases short, with 13 bases between. CDR3 length equals 16 residues.